The 10 T cell receptor beta chains in this list originate from one sample, sequenced in a study of cytomegalovirus exposure and HLA in healthy donors. TCRdb's table, derived via immunoSEQ multiplex PCR, lists solely in-frame clones and lacks some. The sample has some 110,000 clones, roughly nine tenths seen once. Sequencing was carried out using PBMCs. These receptors were taken from a man between 18 and 35 years old in good health and CMV-seropositive.

The table lists this clone with a few counts. The chain joins TRBV4-2 to TRBJ2-2, with TRBD2 as a possible D gene (6 bases). Deletions cut 0 bases from V and 5 bases from J, with 10 bases between. Germline CDR1 and CDR2: LGHNA and YNFKEQ. The CDR3 consists of 15 residues. The CDR3, as DNA: TGTGCCAGCAGCCAAGATGAGGGGACTACCGGGGAGCTGTTTTTT. Amino acid sequence: CASSQDEGTTGELFF.

The chain links TRBV27 to TRBJ2-1; D uncertain. Per the germline V gene, CDR1 is MNHEY and CDR2 is SMNVEV (reference sequence). The CDR3 consists of 14 residues. V lost 5 bases and J lost 6, with 14 bases in between. The CDR3 loop reads CASSPSPTGNEQFF. CDR3 DNA: TGTGCCAGCAGTCCTTCACCGACTGGCAATGAGCAGTTCTTC.

The chain links TRBV9 to TRBJ1-1; no reliable D call. The CDR3 contains 12 residues. Germline V gives CDR1 SGDLS, CDR2 YYNGEE. V dropped 3 bases and J dropped 7 bases, with 10 bases sitting between them. The CDR3 DNA follows: TGTGCCAGCAGCGAGACGGAGGGTGAAGCTTTCTTT. As protein: CASSETEGEAFF.

The rearrangement joins TRBV29-1 to TRBJ2-7, with D unresolved. Germline V CDR1 and CDR2: SQVTM, ANQGSEA. The V gene lost 4 bases and the J gene lost 3 bases, with 7 bases spanning the gap. This CDR3 region has 11 residues. This CDR3 is CSVGHLYEQYF. CDR3 nucleotide sequence: TGCAGCGTTGGACACCTCTACGAGCAGTACTTC.

The V and J genes are TRBV10-2 and TRBJ2-2, with TRBD2 identical over 8 bases. Germline values: CDR1 WSHSY, CDR2 SAAADI. The V and J ends lost 3 bases and 1 base, in that order; junction bases with no gene match: 1. The CDR3 is 15 amino acids. The CDR3 reads CASSDAGGNTGELFF. The CDR3 bases are TGCGCCAGCAGTGATGCGGGGGGGAACACCGGGGAGCTGTTTTTT.

The chain employs TRBV18 and TRBJ1-3; D unclear. The CDR3 is 15 residues long. Trimming left V 3 bases short and J 2 bases short, with 11 bases between. Germline CDR1 is KGHSH and CDR2 is LQKENI. The CDR3 region is CASSPAGKAGNTIYF. DNA for the CDR3: TGTGCCAGCTCACCCGCCGGGAAGGCTGGAAACACCATATATTTT.

The V gene is TRBV27, the J gene TRBJ2-3, with 8 bases aligning to TRBD2. The CDR3 runs to 16 residues. The trim removed 3 bases at V and 0 bases at J, leaving 5 bases unmatched. CDR1 is MNHEY and CDR2 is SMNVEV in the germline V gene (reference sequence). CDR3 in DNA: TGTGCCAGCAGTTTGCGAGCGGGGGTTAGCACAGATACGCAGTATTTT. Its protein is CASSLRAGVSTDTQYF.

The chain couples TRBV6-1 to TRBJ1-5; perhaps TRBD1 as D (6 bases). The CDR3 spans 14 residues. V lost 11 bases and J lost 4, with 18 bases in between. Germline CDR1 is MNHNS and CDR2 is SASEGT. The CDR3, as DNA: TGTGCCGCCCTAGGGGACACAAGAAATCAGCCCCAGCATTTT. This codes for CAALGDTRNQPQHF.

The chain couples TRBV19 to TRBJ1-1; possibly TRBD1 for D (5 bases). The V gene's germline CDR1 is LNHDA and CDR2 SQIVND (reference sequence). Trimming shortened V by 5 bases and J by 1 base, and 8 bases separated the two germline ends. The CDR3 is made up of 13 amino acids. CDR3 DNA: TGTGCCAGTAGTCACGGGGGGAACACTGAAGCTTTCTTT. Translation gives CASSHGGNTEAFF.

The J gene is TRBJ2-1, the V gene TRBV4-3; 13 bases fit TRBD2. J gave up 1 base and V 5 bases, and 5 bases lay outside the gene matches. Germline V gives CDR1 LGHNA, CDR2 YSLEER. The CDR3 totals 17 residues. CDR3 amino acids: CASSWTSGGMSYNEQFF. The CDR3 DNA follows: TGCGCCAGCAGCTGGACTAGCGGGGGTATGTCCTACAATGAGCAGTTCTTC.